The following is a T cell receptor beta chain sequence with its context. Antigen: not known. PCR primers comprised 60 Vbeta and 13 Jbeta primers. Sequencing used immunoSEQ multiplex PCR; TCRdb keeps in-frame clones, though not all of them. This table has fewer than 40,000 clones, 80% to 90% appearing once. Healthy bone marrow donors made up the cohort. The data were taken from a study of cytomegalovirus exposure and HLA in healthy donors. Study outcomes and limitations: A prior analysis recorded that most TCR beta V segments were productive about 87% or about 30% of the time.

This receptor was obtained from a woman aged 40 to 50 in good health and CMV-seronegative. Sequencing was carried out using PBMCs.

The CDR3 spells CASSLQGQMNTEAFF. In DNA form, the CDR3 reads TGTGCCAGTAGTCTACAAGGACAGATGAACACTGAAGCTTTCTTT. This sequence joins TRBV19 and TRBJ1-1, with D possibly matching TRBD1 (6 bases). Trimming shortened V by 5 bases and J by 0 bases, and 13 bases separated the two germline ends. Germline loops: CDR1 LNHDA, CDR2 SQIVND (reference sequence). The CDR3 is 15 amino acids.